This T cell receptor (beta chain) was sequenced in a study of shared clonotypes between healthy human individuals. This clone has only a few counts. The protocol was immunoSEQ multiplex PCR, while the TCRdb copy is restricted to in-frame clones and leaves out a portion. The table has around 2.5 million clones, 93% seen once; the top ten hold about 0.39%. CDR3 length: 14 amino acids. The V gene end was trimmed by 6 bases and the J gene end by 5 bases; junction bases not matched to a gene: 9. Per germline, CDR1 MDHEN and CDR2 SYDVKM. Sequences were obtained from naive CD4+ T cells from PBMCs. Described subset: CD45RA+ positively selected. The TCR comes from a man aged 18 to 30 in good health. Some clones in this sample may be carry-over from other donors' samples. The chain has TRBV28 and TRBJ1-1; 7 bases map to TRBD1. CDR3 sequence reads: CASSPSTGKTEAFF. The CDR3 DNA sequence: TGTGCCAGCAGCCCCTCGACAGGGAAGACTGAAGCTTTCTTT. The entire variable domain, with the rest obtained from reference TRBV28 and TRBJ1-1, is as follows: DVKVTQSSRYLVKRTGEKVFLECVQDMDHENMFWYRQDPGLGLRLIYFSYDVKMKEKGDIPEGYSVSREKKERFSLILESASTNQTSMYLCASSPSTGKTEAFFGQGTRLTVV.